Following are 5 T cell receptor beta chains from one sample sequenced in a study of OX40 agonist ivuxolimab in advanced cancers. Sequencing was performed with immunoSEQ multiplex PCR; in TCRdb, only in-frame clones are kept and a portion is missing. The sample comprises roughly 36,000 clones, around four fifths of which are singletons, and 21% rests with the top ten. Here the sequenced sample was CD4+ or CD8+ T cells sorted from blood, taken in a trial of the OX40 agonist ivuxolimab. Source of these receptors: an adult with an advanced solid tumor such as melanoma, head and neck, liver or kidney cancer.

The J gene is TRBJ1-1, the V gene TRBV5-1; no firm D call. Trimming removed 0 bases from V and 5 bases from J, with 11 bases in between. The CDR3 contains 14 residues. CDR1 and CDR2 from the germline V gene are SGHRS and YFSETQ. The CDR3 loop is CASSLVGGDTEAFF. In DNA, the CDR3 is TGCGCCAGCAGCTTGGTAGGAGGAGATACTGAAGCTTTCTTT.

The rearrangement links TRBV6-6 to TRBJ2-2; D might be TRBD1 or TRBD2, each matching 5 bases. This CDR3 has 15 residues. The V end was cut by 6 bases, the J end by 6 bases, with 17 bases between. The V gene's germline CDR1 is MNHNY and CDR2 SVGAGI (reference sequence). CDR3 bases: TGTGCCAGCAGGTTTCGGGCCGGGGACCCCGGGGAGCTGTTTTTT. Translated: CASRFRAGDPGELFF.

The chain combines TRBV28 with TRBJ1-4; maybe TRBD1 (5 bases). Germline values: CDR1 MDHEN, CDR2 SYDVKM. The CDR3 extends over 15 amino acids. V was clipped by 6 bases and J by 0 bases, with 11 bases between them. DNA for the CDR3: TGTGCCAGCAGCCGACAGTCAGCAACTAATGAAAAACTGTTTTTT. It specifies CASSRQSATNEKLFF.

The CDR3 bases are TGCGCCAGCAGCTCACGGGGGGATTTAGATACGCAGTATTTT. Amino acids: CASSSRGDLDTQYF. V usage is TRBV5-1 and J usage is TRBJ2-3, with 7 bases identical to TRBD2. The CDR3 extends over 14 amino acids. V was clipped by 3 bases and J by 5 bases; unmatched bases: 6. Germline-derived CDR1 and CDR2 are SGHRS and YFSETQ. Combining the CDR3 with reference TRBV5-1 and TRBJ2-3 gives the whole variable domain KAGVTQTPRYLIKTRGQQVTLSCSPISGHRSVSWYQQTPGQGLQFLFEYFSETQRNKGNFPGRFSGRQFSNSRSEMNVSTLELGDSALYLCASSSRGDLDTQYFGPGTRLTVL.

This clone was found once. V usage is TRBV21-1 and J usage is TRBJ1-5; the D call in the table, TRBD1, was not verified against the DNA. TRBV21-1 is described as a pseudogene. The length of the CDR3 is 11 residues. The CDR3 sequence: CASTIPTGRHF. The CDR3 DNA sequence: TGTGCCAGCACCATCCCGACAGGGAGGCATTTT.